Shown below are 25 T cell receptor beta chains from a single sample sequenced in a study of cytomegalovirus exposure and HLA in healthy donors. PCR used 60 Vbeta primers and 13 Jbeta primers. Only in-frame clones appear in the TCRdb table, and some are missing; sequencing was by immunoSEQ multiplex PCR. The sample gives fewer than 70,000 clones, approximately 70% of which show up once; about 5.5% is in the top ten. The sequenced sample consisted of PBMCs. Source of these receptors: a man in his fifties in good health and CMV-seronegative.

The chain uses TRBV5-1 and TRBJ1-6, with unresolved D. Germline V CDR1 and CDR2: SGHRS, YFSETQ. Trimming stripped 2 bases from V and 7 bases from J, with 10 bases between. The CDR3 consists of 14 residues. The CDR3 DNA reads TGCGCCAGCAGCTTAAGGCAAGCGAATTCACCCCTCCACTTT. It yields the protein CASSLRQANSPLHF. Together with reference TRBV5-1 and TRBJ1-6, the CDR3 gives the full variable domain: KAGVTQTPRYLIKTRGQQVTLSCSPISGHRSVSWYQQTPGQGLQFLFEYFSETQRNKGNFPGRFSGRQFSNSRSEMNVSTLELGDSALYLCASSLRQANSPLHFGNGTRLTVT.

A few counts support this clone. The chain combines TRBV29-1 with TRBJ2-7, with a tentative D call TRBD1 (6 bases). This CDR3 is built from 13 residues. V was trimmed by 6 bases and J by 0 bases, leaving 12 bases between them. CDR1 and CDR2 from the germline V gene are SQVTM and ANQGSEA. CDR3 residues: CSVMTGHSYEQYF. CDR3 bases: TGCAGCGTGATGACAGGTCACTCCTACGAGCAGTACTTC.

V is TRBV29-1 and J is TRBJ1-1, with 7 bases lining up with TRBD1. CDR1 is SQVTM, CDR2 ANQGSEA, per germline. CDR3 length equals 13 residues. V lost 6 bases to trimming and J lost 5 bases; unmatched junction nucleotides: 9. The CDR3 nucleotides read TGCAGCGTCGGACGGGACAGCCAAACTGAAGCTTTCTTT. Protein sequence: CSVGRDSQTEAFF.

The chain recombines TRBV27 with TRBJ2-5, with 8 bases aligning to TRBD1. V gave up 5 bases and J gave up 2 bases; unmatched junction bases: 10. Germline V gene data show CDR1 as MNHEY and CDR2 as SMNVEV (reference sequence). The CDR3 has 16 residues. CDR3 nucleotide sequence: TGTGCCAGCAGTCCCCTCGGACAGGGAAAGCAAGAGACCCAGTACTTC. Translating gives CASSPLGQGKQETQYF.

The gene calls are TRBV18 and TRBJ2-2, with TRBD2 as a possible D gene (6 bases). This CDR3 region has 14 residues. V gave up 1 base and J gave up 5 bases, with 8 bases separating them. Germline V gene data show CDR1 as KGHSH and CDR2 as LQKENI. For the CDR3, the DNA is TGTGCCAGCTCACCACTGGGACTTACCGGGGAGCTGTTTTTT. It translates to CASSPLGLTGELFF. The whole variable domain, filled in from reference TRBV18 and TRBJ2-2, reads NAGVMQNPRHLVRRRGQEARLRCSPMKGHSHVYWYRQLPEEGLKFMVYLQKENIIDESGMPKERFSAEFPKEGPSILRIQQVVRGDSAAYFCASSPLGLTGELFFGEGSRLTVL.

The V call is TRBV30, the J call TRBJ2-2, with D tentatively TRBD2 (5 bases). CDR1 and CDR2 from the germline V gene are GTSNPN and SVGIG (reference sequence). Trimming took 4 bases from V and 6 from J, leaving 12 bases between them. This CDR3 is 13 amino acids long. This CDR3 reads CAWKLSVAGELFF. The CDR3, as DNA: TGTGCCTGGAAACTTAGCGTAGCCGGGGAGCTGTTTTTT.

V gene TRBV5-1 combines with J gene TRBJ1-2; 7 nucleotides agree with TRBD1. The CDR3 has 14 amino acids. The junction had 6 bases not matched to a gene; V was cut back by 2 bases and J by 5 bases. Germline CDR1 and CDR2: SGHRS and YFSETQ. The CDR3 is CASSLEGQSYGYTF. CDR3 in DNA: TGCGCCAGCAGCTTAGAGGGACAGTCTTATGGCTACACCTTC.

This clone was detected only a few times. J is TRBJ2-4 and V is TRBV23-1; D is perhaps TRBD2 (5 bases). TRBV23-1 is given ORF status, its function remaining uncertain. V lost 6 bases and J 1 base, leaving 16 bases between the germline ends. The CDR3 contains 16 residues. As DNA, the CDR3 is TGCGCCAGCAGCCCCCCCCGGGGTATGGCCAAAAACATTCAGTACTTC. This translates into CASSPPRGMAKNIQYF.

This clone was detected once. V and J are TRBV27 and TRBJ2-2; 8 bases agree with TRBD1. Per the germline V gene, CDR1 is MNHEY and CDR2 is SMNVEV (reference sequence). V shed 6 bases, J shed 1 base, and the junction held 7 bases outside the gene matches. The CDR3 sequence is 16 residues long. CDR3 residues: CASRKPGTGNTGELFF. DNA of the CDR3: TGTGCCAGCAGAAAACCCGGGACAGGGAACACCGGGGAGCTGTTTTTT.

The chain has TRBV7-9 and TRBJ1-5, with 8 bases matching TRBD1. CDR1 SEHNR and CDR2 FQNEAQ come from the germline V gene (reference sequence). After removal of 11 bases from V and 1 base from J, the junction contained 1 base not matched to a gene. This CDR3 has 12 amino acids. In nucleotides, the CDR3 is TGTGCCGGACAGGGAAGCAATCAGCCCCAGCATTTT. Protein: CAGQGSNQPQHF.

This chain uses TRBV5-1 with TRBJ2-3; 9 bases line up with TRBD2. Germline loops: CDR1 SGHRS, CDR2 YFSETQ. The CDR3 loop spans 17 amino acids. Germline trimming cut 6 bases from V and 4 bases from J; bases unmatched to any gene: 15. This chain's CDR3 is CASNNEAGGPFADTQYF. CDR3 coding DNA: TGCGCCAGCAATAACGAGGCGGGGGGGCCCTTCGCAGATACGCAGTATTTT.

As for this clone: One end of the junction fails to match germline, which may point to a read error. The chain is built from TRBV30 and TRBJ1-1; perhaps TRBD1 as D (5 bases). The CDR3 sequence is 15 residues long. Germline assignment: CDR1 GTSNPN and CDR2 SVGIG (reference sequence). The CDR3 nucleotides read TGTGCCTGGAATTGGCGGGGACCGATGAACATTGAAGCTTTCTTT. Encoded protein: CAWNWRGPMNIEAFF.

This clone was counted a few times. The chain is built from TRBV29-1 and TRBJ1-1; 8 bases are shared with TRBD1. V trimming: 0 bases; J trimming: 1 base; junction bases outside the gene matches: 4. The CDR3 runs to 15 residues. Germline values: CDR1 SQVTM, CDR2 ANQGSEA. Written as DNA, the CDR3 is TGCAGCGTTGAAGATTACAGGGGGAGGAACACTGAAGCTTTCTTT. Translated: CSVEDYRGRNTEAFF.

The CDR3 region has the DNA TGTGCCAGCAGCACAACAGAGAACACTGAAGCTTTCTTT. Translation gives CASSTTENTEAFF. The genes are TRBV9 and TRBJ1-1, with unresolved D. Looked up from germline, CDR1 is SGDLS and CDR2 is YYNGEE. This CDR3 contains 13 residues. V lost 4 bases to trimming and J lost 1 base, with 8 bases between them. The variable domain in full, completed from reference TRBV9 and TRBJ1-1, reads DSGVTQTPKHLITATGQRVTLRCSPRSGDLSVYWYQQSLDQGLQFLIQYYNGEERAKGNILERFSAQQFPDLHSELNLSSLELGDSALYFCASSTTENTEAFFGQGTRLTVV.

This chain joins TRBV6-5 and TRBJ2-1; 9 nucleotides agree with TRBD1. Trimming took 6 bases from V and 4 from J; bases not matched to a gene: 7. The germline V gene encodes CDR1 MNHEY and CDR2 SVGAGI. The CDR3 runs to 15 residues. The CDR3 loop is CASRQQGAPYNEQFF. CDR3 nucleotides: TGTGCCAGCAGGCAACAGGGGGCCCCTTACAATGAGCAGTTCTTC.

The gene calls are TRBV4-1 and TRBJ2-3; TRBD2 matches at 11 bases. The CDR3 runs to 18 residues. CDR1 is MGHRA, CDR2 YSYEKL, per germline. Trimming took 4 bases from V and 4 from J; bases not matched to a gene: 13. CDR3 region: CASSRGGLAGGGADTQYF. The CDR3 DNA follows: TGCGCCAGCAGCCGGGGCGGGCTAGCGGGGGGAGGGGCAGATACGCAGTATTTT.

The rearrangement joins TRBV6-5 to TRBJ2-7; no firm D call. V was shortened by 6 bases and J by 2 bases, with 17 bases between the two germline ends. Germline CDR1 reads MNHEY; CDR2 reads SVGAGI. The CDR3 is 15 amino acids. Here the CDR3 DNA reads TGTGCCAGCAGGTCCCGGAGCTTCCCTCCCTACGAGCAGTACTTC. Amino acid sequence: CASRSRSFPPYEQYF.

This rearrangement joins TRBV5-1 to TRBJ2-1; possible D gene TRBD1, 5 bases. Germline V gives CDR1 SGHRS, CDR2 YFSETQ. The CDR3 length is 15 residues. Trimming pared 4 bases from V and 0 bases from J, leaving 11 bases between. CDR3: CASSVQGTSYNEQFF. The CDR3 bases are TGCGCCAGCAGCGTCCAGGGTACCTCCTACAATGAGCAGTTCTTC.

The rearrangement uses TRBV30 and TRBJ2-7; maybe TRBD2 (5 bases). Trimming took off 3 bases at V and 3 bases at J, with 12 bases between the two ends. CDR1 is GTSNPN, CDR2 SVGIG, per germline (reference sequence). The CDR3 is made up of 13 amino acids. CDR3 in amino acids: CAWRGGPNYEQYF. The CDR3 DNA is TGTGCCTGGAGAGGAGGACCGAACTACGAGCAGTACTTC.

The V and J genes are TRBV30 and TRBJ2-1; the match to TRBD2 covers 8 bases. CDR3 length equals 16 residues. J was trimmed by 1 base and V by 5 bases; bases with no gene match: 10. CDR1 and CDR2 from the germline V gene are GTSNPN and SVGIG (reference sequence). CDR3 in DNA: TGTGCCTGGGAGCGGGGGCCAACCAGTTCCTACAATGAGCAGTTCTTC. Its translation is CAWERGPTSSYNEQFF.

The chain is built from TRBV2 and TRBJ1-1; D possibly corresponds to TRBD1 (6 bases). V was clipped by 7 bases and J by 10 bases, with 13 bases between them. CDR3 length equals 11 residues. From germline, CDR1 is SNHLY and CDR2 FYNNEI. The CDR3 loop is CASTNGGAAFF. Here the CDR3 DNA reads TGTGCCAGCACCAACGGGGGGGCAGCTTTCTTT.

This clone was seen just once. The sample has other DNA sequences that encode this CDR3 too. The V gene is TRBV19, the J gene TRBJ1-5; TRBD1 matches 7 bases. The CDR3 spans 14 residues. The ends lost 5 bases at V and 6 bases at J; junction bases unmatched: 7. CDR1 is LNHDA and CDR2 is SQIVND in the germline V gene (reference sequence). CDR3 amino acids: CASSPQGEIQPQHF. The CDR3 coding sequence is TGTGCCAGTAGTCCCCAGGGGGAAATTCAGCCCCAGCATTTT.

The rearrangement uses TRBV7-3 and TRBJ2-1; D possibly corresponds to TRBD1 (6 bases). CDR1 and CDR2 (germline): SGHTA, FQGTGA. The CDR3 is 15 residues long. V was pared by 6 bases and J by 2 bases, with 14 bases between. The CDR3 reads CASSSTPGAYNEQFF. The DNA of the CDR3 is TGTGCCAGCAGTTCTACCCCAGGGGCCTACAATGAGCAGTTCTTC.

The J gene is TRBJ2-3, the V gene TRBV5-1, with D possibly being TRBD2 (7 bases). The CDR3 totals 16 residues. Germline V gene data show CDR1 as SGHRS and CDR2 as YFSETQ. Trimming left V 4 bases short and J 0 bases short, with 15 bases between. The CDR3 DNA sequence: TGCGCCAGCAGCCAAGTTGCGGGGGCTAGCACAGATACGCAGTATTTT. Its translation is CASSQVAGASTDTQYF. The variable domain in full, with the rest retrieved from reference TRBV5-1 and TRBJ2-3, is KAGVTQTPRYLIKTRGQQVTLSCSPISGHRSVSWYQQTPGQGLQFLFEYFSETQRNKGNFPGRFSGRQFSNSRSEMNVSTLELGDSALYLCASSQVAGASTDTQYFGPGTRLTVL.

J is TRBJ2-7 and V is TRBV15; the D gene is possibly TRBD2 (5 bases). This CDR3 is built from 13 residues. Per the germline V gene, CDR1 is LNHNV and CDR2 is YYDKDF (reference sequence). The V gene lost 1 base and the J gene lost 7 bases, with 11 bases spanning the gap. The CDR3 is CATSRGTSGEQYF. The CDR3 DNA reads as TGTGCCACCAGCAGAGGTACATCGGGGGAGCAGTACTTC.